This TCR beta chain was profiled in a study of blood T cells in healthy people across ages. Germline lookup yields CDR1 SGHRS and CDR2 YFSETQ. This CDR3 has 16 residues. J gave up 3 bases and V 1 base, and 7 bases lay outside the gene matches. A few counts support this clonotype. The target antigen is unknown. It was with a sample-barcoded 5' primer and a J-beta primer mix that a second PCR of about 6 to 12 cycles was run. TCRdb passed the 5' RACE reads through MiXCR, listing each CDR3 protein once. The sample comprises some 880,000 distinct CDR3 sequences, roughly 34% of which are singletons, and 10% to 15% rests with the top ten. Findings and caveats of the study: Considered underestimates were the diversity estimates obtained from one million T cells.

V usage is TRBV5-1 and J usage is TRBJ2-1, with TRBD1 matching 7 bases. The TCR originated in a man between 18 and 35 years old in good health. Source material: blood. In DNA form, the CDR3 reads TGCGCCAGCAGCTTGTCTTTGGGACAGAGCTACAATGAGCAGTTCTTC. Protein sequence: CASSLSLGQSYNEQFF.